This TCR beta chain was sequenced during a study of OX40 agonist ivuxolimab in advanced cancers. As for the study in general: At roughly 83% male, the cohort had a mean age of 60 years, ranging from about 23 to 79.

This table comes from immunoSEQ multiplex PCR, and its TCRdb copy is limited to in-frame clones, with some not included. The sample holds some 84,000 clones, roughly 90% seen once. Germline lookup yields CDR1 MNHEY and CDR2 SVGAGI. This CDR3 has 12 amino acids. Trimming pared 2 bases from V and 7 bases from J, leaving 9 bases between. The chain recombines TRBV6-5 with TRBJ2-7; D gene ambiguous. The sequence was obtained from an adult with an advanced solid tumor such as melanoma, head and neck, liver or kidney cancer. The sequencing used CD4+ or CD8+ T cells sorted from blood, collected in a trial of the OX40 agonist ivuxolimab. The CDR3 sequence: CASSYPGSEQYF. For the CDR3, the DNA is TGTGCCAGCAGTTACCCCGGGTCGGAGCAGTACTTC.